This T cell receptor beta chain emerged from a study of human T cells and chemical hapten exposure. This clonotype has a handful of counts. The CDR3 runs to 15 residues. Germline V lookup: CDR1 SEHNR, CDR2 FQNEAQ (reference sequence). J was trimmed by 2 bases and V by 5 bases; bases with no gene match: 5. TCRdb processed the RACE reads anew with MiXCR; each CDR3 protein has one entry. The data show about 82,000 distinct CDR3 sequences, around 10% seen once. As for time point: patch test 1, 2 weeks after DPC sensitization. Treatment described: therapeutic diphenylcyclopropenone sensitization with weekly scalp DPC.

The sequence derives from a woman aged 50 to 60 with alopecia areata. Some clones in this sample may be carry-over from other donors' samples. This chain uses TRBV7-9 with TRBJ2-7, with 11 positions matching TRBD2. The sequenced sample was whole blood, obtained in connection with sensitization to the hapten diphenylcyclopropenone (DPC). In nucleotides, the CDR3 is TGTGCCAGCAGCGGGACTAGCGGCTACGCCTACGAGCAGTACTTC. Translating it yields CASSGTSGYAYEQYF.